The 24 T cell receptor beta chains reported below all come from one sample, sequenced in a study of CD8+CD57+ T cells in acquired aplastic anemia. Investigators profiled TCR beta VDJ and CDR3 from genomic DNA template. MiXCR, run by TCRdb on the reads, gives a single entry per CDR3 protein. The data show a few hundred thousand distinct CDR3 sequences, approximately 57% seen once. The sample comprised sorted CD4+, CD8+, or CD8+CD57+ T cells (not recorded which) from PBMCs. Every receptor here comes from a human donor with severe aplastic anemia or a healthy control (not recorded which).

This clonotype was counted only a few times. CDR3 sequence reads: CASSEVGNTIYF. As DNA, the CDR3 is TGTGCCAGCAGTGAGGTGGGAAACACCATATATTTT. This sequence joins TRBV2 and TRBJ1-3; no clear D. CDR1 is SNHLY and CDR2 is FYNNEI in the germline V gene. Trimming cost V 3 bases and J 4 bases, with 4 bases left between them. This CDR3 is 12 amino acids long.

The CDR3 sequence: CASSPTGAEGRGGYTF. CDR3 sequence (DNA): TGTGCCAGCAGCCCTACTGGGGCAGAGGGAAGGGGTGGCTACACCTTC. The J gene is TRBJ1-2, the V gene TRBV7-8; maybe TRBD1 (5 bases). Germline loops: CDR1 SGHVS, CDR2 FQNEAQ. This CDR3 region has 16 residues. Trimming pared 5 bases from V and 7 bases from J, leaving 23 bases between.

This chain joins TRBV10-1 and TRBJ2-3; TRBD1 aligns across 9 bases. The length of the CDR3 is 13 residues. V dropped 6 bases and J dropped 5; count of bases not matched to a gene: 3. Germline assignment: CDR1 WNHNN and CDR2 SYGVQD (reference sequence). The CDR3 here is CASRETGGDTQYF. The CDR3 nucleotides are TGCGCCAGCAGAGAGACAGGGGGAGATACGCAGTATTTT.

The chain uses TRBV7-6 and TRBJ2-2; no definite D call. Germline V gene sequence: CDR1 SGHVS, CDR2 FNYEAQ. CDR3 length: 15 residues. Between the trimmed V and J ends, which lost 0 bases and 5 bases, there was a span of 10 bases. CDR3 protein: CASSLASVATGELFF. CDR3 coding DNA: TGTGCCAGCAGCTTAGCTAGTGTCGCTACCGGGGAGCTGTTTTTT.

The chain combines TRBV9 with TRBJ2-3; 8 nucleotides match TRBD1. Germline V gene sequence: CDR1 SGDLS, CDR2 YYNGEE. V lost 5 bases to trimming and J lost 3 bases; unmatched junction nucleotides: 14. This CDR3 region has 17 residues. The CDR3 DNA follows: TGTGCCAGCAGTCCGGACAGGGAGGTTGGGAGAACAGATACGCAGTATTTT. This sequence encodes CASSPDREVGRTDTQYF.

A few counts support this clonotype. This sequence joins TRBV6-5 and TRBJ2-7, with 7 bases lining up with TRBD2. Germline trimming cut 2 bases from V and 7 bases from J; bases unmatched to any gene: 14. Looked up from germline, CDR1 is MNHEY and CDR2 is SVGAGI. The CDR3 spans 16 residues. This CDR3 is CASSYVGRGNTGEQYF. CDR3 sequence (DNA): TGTGCCAGCAGTTACGTGGGGCGGGGGAACACGGGGGAGCAGTACTTC.

This clonotype showed up many times. The rearrangement uses TRBV24-1 and TRBJ2-5; tentatively, D is TRBD1 (6 bases). V was pared by 4 bases and J by 5 bases, with 22 bases between. CDR1 is KGHDR and CDR2 is SFDVKD in the germline V gene. This CDR3 region has 17 residues. The CDR3 DNA is TGTGCCACCAGTGACCCGATTTTTTCAGGGGCCGGGGAGACCCAGTACTTC. Translation: CATSDPIFSGAGETQYF.

This chain joins TRBV12-3 or TRBV12-4 and TRBJ1-6, with unresolved D. The CDR3 contains 14 residues. Trimming stripped 5 bases from V and 11 bases from J, with 16 bases between. In DNA, the CDR3 is TGTGCCAGCAGTGATGCTAGGTGGTTTCCACCCCTCCACTTT. Protein: CASSDARWFPPLHF.

The chain combines TRBV7-2 with TRBJ2-7; maybe TRBD2 (5 bases). V shed 9 bases and J shed 5 bases, with 17 bases lying between them. Germline loops: CDR1 SGHTA, CDR2 FQGNSA. This CDR3 region has 13 residues. CDR3 sequence: CASSIRGLHEQYF. DNA of the CDR3: TGTGCCAGTAGTATACGGGGTCTCCACGAGCAGTACTTC.

The chain combines TRBV7-3 with TRBJ2-3; D is unclear. Germline V gene sequence: CDR1 SGHTA, CDR2 FQGTGA. The length of the CDR3 is 15 residues. Trimming took off 5 bases at V and 5 bases at J, with 17 bases between the two ends. In nucleotides, the CDR3 is TGTGCCAGCAGCCCTAAGAGAGGAGCGAAAGATACGCAGTATTTT. This encodes CASSPKRGAKDTQYF.

CDR3 in amino acids: CAISGRDNYGYTF. In nucleotides, the CDR3 is TGTGCCATCAGTGGGAGGGATAACTATGGCTACACCTTC. The rearrangement joins TRBV10-3 to TRBJ1-2; D gene uncertain. Germline V gene sequence: CDR1 ENHRY, CDR2 SYGVKD. CDR3 length: 13 amino acids. With 4 bases removed from V and 1 base from J, the gap between germline ends came to 7 bases.

The rearrangement joins TRBV28 to TRBJ2-7; 7 bases align to TRBD2. Germline loops: CDR1 MDHEN, CDR2 SYDVKM. Unmatched junction bases numbered 8, after V lost 2 bases and J lost 7 bases. This CDR3 region has 14 residues. The CDR3 DNA is TGTGCCAGCAGTTTACGGGGGGTGGTCGGTGAGCAGTACTTC. Its translation is CASSLRGVVGEQYF. Supplemented by reference TRBV28 and TRBJ2-7, the full variable domain reads DVKVTQSSRYLVKRTGEKVFLECVQDMDHENMFWYRQDPGLGLRLIYFSYDVKMKEKGDIPEGYSVSREKKERFSLILESASTNQTSMYLCASSLRGVVGEQYFGPGTRLTVT.

The rearrangement joins TRBV4-1 to TRBJ1-2; the D gene is possibly TRBD1 (6 bases). The length of the CDR3 is 12 residues. Germline V gene sequence: CDR1 MGHRA, CDR2 YSYEKL. Between the trimmed V and J ends, which lost 4 bases and 6 bases, there was a span of 9 bases. CDR3 in amino acids: CASSPGTNGYTF. The DNA of the CDR3 is TGCGCCAGCAGCCCCGGGACAAATGGCTACACCTTC.

The V and J genes are TRBV2 and TRBJ1-6; possibly TRBD1 for D (6 bases). V dropped 4 bases and J dropped 7 bases, with 14 bases sitting between them. CDR3 length equals 15 residues. Germline values: CDR1 SNHLY, CDR2 FYNNEI. As DNA, the CDR3 is TGTGCCAGCAGTGGCCCCAGGGGAAGCAATTCACCCCTCCACTTT. Protein: CASSGPRGSNSPLHF.

J is TRBJ2-7 and V is TRBV5-1; 10 positions match TRBD1. Germline CDR1 and CDR2: SGHRS and YFSETQ. The CDR3 loop spans 15 amino acids. After removal of 0 bases from V and 4 bases from J, the junction contained 4 bases not matched to a gene. The CDR3 protein is CASSLGGDRGYEQYF. The CDR3 region has the DNA TGCGCCAGCAGCTTGGGAGGGGACAGGGGTTACGAGCAGTACTTC.

The genes are TRBV6-4 and TRBJ2-5, with D tentatively TRBD1 (5 bases). The germline V and J ends were trimmed by 3 bases and 1 base, with 6 bases remaining between them. The CDR3 covers 13 residues. Germline lookup yields CDR1 MRHNA and CDR2 SNTAGT. CDR3 sequence: CASSEQAQETQYF. CDR3 nucleotide sequence: TGTGCCAGCAGTGAACAGGCCCAAGAGACCCAGTACTTC.

This clonotype turned up a few times. The chain links TRBV7-8 to TRBJ2-7, with a possible D match to TRBD2 (7 bases). CDR3 length: 14 amino acids. Trimming removed 0 bases from V and 7 bases from J, with 13 bases in between. Germline CDR1 and CDR2: SGHVS and FQNEAQ. CDR3 sequence: CASSLAAGAGEQYF. CDR3 coding DNA: TGTGCCAGCAGCTTAGCCGCGGGGGCGGGGGAGCAGTACTTC.

The chain recombines TRBV7-8 with TRBJ2-7; perhaps TRBD2 as D (7 bases). V lost 5 bases and J 4 bases, leaving 18 bases between the germline ends. The CDR3 is 15 amino acids. Germline values: CDR1 SGHVS, CDR2 FQNEAQ. CDR3 sequence (DNA): TGTGCCAGCAGCCCCAAGAGGGGGGGGGCGTACGAGCAGTACTTC. This codes for CASSPKRGGAYEQYF.

This clonotype showed up just a few times. This sequence joins TRBV9 and TRBJ2-7, with D uncertain. V shed 6 bases and J shed 2 bases, with 24 bases lying between them. Germline loops: CDR1 SGDLS, CDR2 YYNGEE. This CDR3 is built from 17 residues. CDR3 sequence: CASTAPGVELSPYEQYF. The DNA for the CDR3 is TGTGCCAGCACCGCTCCCGGCGTCGAACTTAGCCCCTACGAGCAGTACTTC.

The CDR3 bases are TGCAGTGCTCTTTTAGCGGGGGACAACTCCTACGAGCAGTACTTC. Protein: CSALLAGDNSYEQYF. J is TRBJ2-7 and V is TRBV20-1; 9 bases align to TRBD2. The CDR3 is made up of 15 amino acids. V was clipped by 5 bases and J by 0 bases; unmatched bases: 8. Looked up from germline, CDR1 is DFQATT and CDR2 is SNEGSKA (reference sequence).

The chain has TRBV24-1 and TRBJ1-4; D remains unclear. Trimming removed 7 bases at V and 3 bases at J, with 8 bases between. Germline-derived CDR1 and CDR2 are KGHDR and SFDVKD. This CDR3 is 13 amino acids long. The DNA for the CDR3 is TGTGCCACCAGCCGGGTCTCTAATGAAAAACTGTTTTTT. Translated: CATSRVSNEKLFF.

The genes are TRBV10-3 and TRBJ2-1; weak D call: TRBD1 (5 bases). The V end was cut by 3 bases, the J end by 8 bases, with 11 bases between. This CDR3 region has 13 residues. In germline, CDR1 is ENHRY, CDR2 SYGVKD. The CDR3 loop reads CAISDRGWDEQFF. DNA of the CDR3: TGTGCCATCAGTGATAGGGGTTGGGATGAGCAGTTCTTC.

The chain links TRBV7-9 to TRBJ1-1, with D possibly TRBD1 on 6 matching bases. Per germline, CDR1 SEHNR and CDR2 FQNEAQ (reference sequence). The CDR3 is 12 residues long. V dropped 5 bases and J dropped 7 bases, with 11 bases sitting between them. Written as DNA, the CDR3 is TGTGCCAGCAGCCCGGGGGCTCATGAAGCTTTCTTT. It codes for CASSPGAHEAFF.

This clonotype was found a few times. V and J are TRBV10-3 and TRBJ2-2; D gene unclear. Looked up from germline, CDR1 is ENHRY and CDR2 is SYGVKD. CDR3 size: 12 residues. Trimming stripped 7 bases from V and 6 bases from J, with 9 bases between. The CDR3 DNA follows: TGTGCCATCACCGTGCCCGCCGGGGAGCTGTTTTTT. Translated: CAITVPAGELFF.